This T cell receptor beta chain was obtained from a study of shared clonotypes between healthy human individuals (TCRdb year 2020). For context, the study as a whole: The cohort included three men and a couple of women between 18 and 49 years of age. For each donor, CD4 naive and CD4 memory were each given three plates, CD8 naive was given two plates, and CD8 memory was given one plate. To estimate repertoire size and how much clonotype sharing occurs between individuals, the study deeply sequenced the blood TCR repertoires of roughly 5 healthy adults. To increase sequencing depth and limit assay-specific biases, TCR repertoire library preparation and sequencing were carried out by different laboratories using diverse techniques. Leukapheresis yielded between about 0.94 and 10 billion PBMCs per donor.

Of note for this clone: No cognate antigen has been identified for it. Base quality data are lacking; no much larger clone is found one base away.

Overall study results and their limits: Compared with non-shared clonotypes, the clonotypes found in all four sorted-subset donors had higher generation probabilities. About 5% of naive CD4, 3% to 3.5% of naive CD8, 2% to 2.5% of memory CD4, and more than 0.35% of memory CD8 clonotypes were shared across several donors. The small number of donors limited the genetic and exposure-history diversity represented. Sampling was restricted to blood, and TCR repertoires in tissue are likely to differ from TCR repertoires in blood. Larger estimated clonotype richness was generally found for naive subsets than for memory subsets. Pairwise subsampling led to the expectation that sequencing depth would affect the degree of clonotype sharing among donors. Even with the large sequencing depth, rarefaction of the sorted-subset datasets indicated that sequencing was incomplete.

The donors were healthy, HIV-negative adults with no recently reported acute infections or vaccinations. Every donor was a Caucasian adult living in Nashville, Tennessee, USA. CD4+ T cells were enriched by magnetic negative selection; naive cells were then positively selected on CD45RA, and the negative fraction formed the memory subset. Blood was obtained by leukapheresis, after which PBMCs were separated by Ficoll-Histopaque density gradient centrifugation and cryopreserved in liquid nitrogen vapor phase. Analytical flow cytometry was used to check the purity and quantity of each magnetically sorted T cell population. Genomic DNA was isolated from every sorted fraction and measured by UV absorbance on a Nanodrop 2000c. Using the deep immunoSEQ assay, TCR CDR3 regions were amplified from genomic DNA by multiplex PCR. Genomic DNA extracted from each cell subset was distributed evenly over all wells of several immunoSEQ 96-well plates, and each plate served as one replicate. For sorted subsets, each replicate PCR was loaded with approximately 0.2 ug genomic DNA, equivalent to about 30,000 T cell genomes. Purified libraries were measured with a Qubit 3.0 fluorometer, size-checked on a Bioanalyzer 2100, and measured again with the KAPA Library Quantification kit. Every immunoSEQ 96-well plate was sequenced on a dedicated single-read 150-cycle Illumina NextSeq 550 flow cell. The published analysis was carried out like this. Because the immunoSEQ output included only junctional sequences and no quality scores, the filtering could not be the same as the filtering used for full-length reads. To assign V/J genes and CDR3, sequences were annotated against IMGT germline references using PyIR, a Python wrapper for IgBLAST v1.9. Reads were removed for weak V/J assignments (E-value above 1e-6), missing CDR3, stop codons, out-of-frame junctions, or ambiguous translated residues. V3J clonotypes were defined as sequences sharing an identical inferred V gene, J gene, and CDR3 amino acid sequence. Percentage overlap between repertoires was computed as shared unique clonotypes divided by the size of the smaller repertoire. RTK rarefaction, the Chao1 estimator, and Recon v2.1 estimates of unobserved clonotypes were used to assess repertoire richness. Generation probabilities for all TCRbeta clonotypes obtained by the gDNA method from a handful of donors were computed using OLGA. TCRdb limited this immuneACCESS table to in-frame rearrangements with V and J called. A share of clones is missing; checked studies link under half to unresolved V genes, and the rest is unexplained. Clonal size and the V and J genes are those of that table, whereas D and trimming came from the DNA. The sample table contains fewer than 1.8 million clones; only one count was recorded for approximately 98.5% of them. The top ten clones comprise about 0.4% of the sample.

V and J lose 3 bases and 4 bases, and a span of 12 bases separates them. Measured from the cysteine to the phenylalanine, the CDR3 is 14 residues long. Kept here is only the CDR3 DNA, which spans 42 bases and is read in frame from base 1. CDR1 MDHEN and CDR2 SYDVKM were looked up in the germline V gene. The receptor chain draws on TRBV28 and TRBJ1-1, and TRBD1 may be the D gene, going by 5 matching bases. Sequencing used naive CD4+ T cells sorted from blood. Per the publication, the cell subset or site label means: CD45RA+ positively selected. This clonotype was sampled from a man aged 25 to 45 in good health. CDR3 reads: CASSLLGPVTEAFF. Here is the DNA: TGTGCCAGCAGTTTGCTGGGGCCAGTCACTGAAGCTTTCTTT.